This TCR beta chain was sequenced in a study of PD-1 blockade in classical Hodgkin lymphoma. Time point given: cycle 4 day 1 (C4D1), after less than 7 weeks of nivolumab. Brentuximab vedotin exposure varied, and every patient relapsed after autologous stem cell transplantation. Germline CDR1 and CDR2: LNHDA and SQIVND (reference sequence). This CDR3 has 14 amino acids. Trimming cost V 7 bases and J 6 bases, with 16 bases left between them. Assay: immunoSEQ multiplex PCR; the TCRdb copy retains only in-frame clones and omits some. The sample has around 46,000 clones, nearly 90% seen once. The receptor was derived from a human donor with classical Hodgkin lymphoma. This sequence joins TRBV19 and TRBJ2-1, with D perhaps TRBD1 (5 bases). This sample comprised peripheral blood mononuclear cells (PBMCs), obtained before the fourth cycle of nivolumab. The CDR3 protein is CASTHPQGPNEQFF. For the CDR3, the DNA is TGTGCCAGTACCCACCCCCAGGGCCCCAATGAGCAGTTCTTC.